Sequencing of this TCR beta chain was carried out in a study of T-cell memory formation after mild COVID-19. Background on the study: Largely, the TCR clusters proved donor specific.

CDR3 size: 14 residues. From germline, CDR1 is KGHSH and CDR2 LQKENI. The V and J ends lost 6 bases and 3 bases respectively, with 15 bases between them. This clonotype has more than one count but fewer than ten. What it binds is unknown. Barcoded TCR alpha and TCR beta cDNA libraries with UMIs came from 5'RACE using constant-segment primers. One entry per CDR3 protein results from TCRdb running MiXCR on the 5' RACE reads. The table lists 150,000 to 200,000 distinct CDR3 sequences, 10% to 15% of them singletons. Overall study results and limits: While clones contracting from day 15 to 85 were balanced between CD4 and CD8, later expanders leaned CD4+. CD4+ clones that contracted lay mainly in CM and EM; CD8+ ones lay in EMRA.

The V call is TRBV18, the J call TRBJ2-7; D possibly corresponds to TRBD1 (6 bases). The sample consisted of PBMCs or a T cell subset sorted from them (not recorded which). This TCR was recovered from a man younger than 35 who had mild COVID-19 (a few samples of this study predate the infection). Cell type and time point are not known. CDR3 coding DNA: TGTGCCAGCTCGCGCGAAGGACAGAGCTACGAGCAGTACGTC. Its translation is CASSREGQSYEQYV.